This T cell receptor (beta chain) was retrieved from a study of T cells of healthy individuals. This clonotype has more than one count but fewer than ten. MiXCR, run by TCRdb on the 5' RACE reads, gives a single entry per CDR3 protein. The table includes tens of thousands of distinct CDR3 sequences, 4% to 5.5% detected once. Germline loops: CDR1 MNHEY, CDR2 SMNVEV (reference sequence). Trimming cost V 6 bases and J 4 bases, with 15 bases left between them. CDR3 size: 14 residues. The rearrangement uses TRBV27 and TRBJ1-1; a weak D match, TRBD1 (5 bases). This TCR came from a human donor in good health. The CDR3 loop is CASRGPGVATEAFF. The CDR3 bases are TGTGCCAGCAGGGGTCCGGGGGTGGCCACTGAAGCTTTCTTT.